These 17 T cell receptor beta chains originate from one sample sequenced in a study of T-cell reconstitution after alpha-beta-depleted transplantation in children. During its preparation, the TCRbeta library received unique molecular identifiers. TCRdb re-called the PCR reads through MiXCR, storing one row per CDR3 protein. The sample shows 600,000 to 700,000 distinct CDR3 sequences, roughly 15% of them seen only once. Sequences were derived from PBMCs from the stem cell graft donor, sampled from the stem cell graft. These receptors all come from a human donor who donated a stem cell graft to a child with acute myeloid leukemia.

The gene calls are TRBV20-1 and TRBJ2-2, with TRBD2 identical over 8 bases. The CDR3 length is 16 residues. V lost 3 bases to trimming and J lost 4 bases; unmatched junction nucleotides: 10. Germline CDR1 DFQATT, CDR2 SNEGSKA (reference sequence). CDR3: CSASATGGRITGELFF. The DNA for the CDR3 is TGCAGTGCTAGTGCGACGGGGGGGCGTATCACCGGGGAGCTGTTTTTT.

This clonotype was seen only a few times. The chain is built from TRBV7-6 and TRBJ2-1, with D maybe TRBD1 (5 bases). There are 16 residues in the CDR3. Germline values: CDR1 SGHVS, CDR2 FNYEAQ. V was cut by 0 bases and J by 8 bases, with 17 bases left in between. CDR3 coding DNA: TGTGCCAGCAGCTTAGCGGAAATTCCAGGGTATCATGAGCAGTTCTTC. Its translation: CASSLAEIPGYHEQFF.

The rearrangement links TRBV20-1 to TRBJ2-5; D possibly corresponds to TRBD1 (6 bases). This CDR3 spans 15 amino acids. Germline CDR1 is DFQATT and CDR2 is SNEGSKA (reference sequence). V dropped 0 bases and J dropped 4 bases, with 15 bases sitting between them. This chain's CDR3 is CSAREEAGTSETQYF. CDR3 DNA: TGCAGTGCTAGAGAAGAGGCAGGGACATCAGAGACCCAGTACTTC.

This chain uses TRBV7-9 with TRBJ2-3; 7 bases fit TRBD2. Per the germline V gene, CDR1 is SEHNR and CDR2 is FQNEAQ (reference sequence). V gave up 8 bases and J gave up 5 bases; unmatched junction bases: 13. The length of the CDR3 is 15 residues. For the CDR3, the DNA is TGTGCCAGCGGGGCCAGCGGGGTCCAGGGAGATACGCAGTATTTT. Translated: CASGASGVQGDTQYF.

This clonotype was detected a few times. The gene calls are TRBV27 and TRBJ1-5; 7 bases agree with TRBD1. The CDR3 loop spans 14 amino acids. J gave up 5 bases and V 2 bases, and 3 bases lay outside the gene matches. Germline loops: CDR1 MNHEY, CDR2 SMNVEV (reference sequence). CDR3 coding DNA: TGTGCCAGCAGTTTAAACAGGGGCGATCAGCCCCAGCATTTT. It codes for CASSLNRGDQPQHF.

This clonotype was counted only a few times. The chain combines TRBV6-1 with TRBJ2-2; D is unresolved. The germline V gene has CDR1 MNHNS and CDR2 SASEGT. The CDR3 loop spans 14 amino acids. Deletions cut 6 bases from V and 0 bases from J, with 8 bases between. The CDR3, as DNA: TGTGCCAGCAGGTTCGAGACGAACACCGGGGAGCTGTTTTTT. Its translation is CASRFETNTGELFF.

This clonotype was seen more than once but under ten times. This chain links TRBV12-3 or TRBV12-4 with TRBJ2-1, with a tentative D call TRBD1 (7 bases). Trimming pared 4 bases from V and 5 bases from J, leaving 15 bases between. CDR3 length equals 15 residues. CDR3 nucleotide sequence: TGTGCCAGCAGTTCGGAGGGGGCCCTACACAATGAGCAGTTCTTC. Residues: CASSSEGALHNEQFF.

This clonotype was detected ten times or more. The chain couples TRBV29-1 to TRBJ2-1; 9 positions agree with TRBD1. Trimming at V came to 7 bases and at J to 6 bases, leaving 10 bases not matched to a gene. The germline V gene has CDR1 SQVTM and CDR2 ANQGSEA. The CDR3 sequence is 14 residues long. The CDR3 sequence is CSGETGGFFNEQFF. CDR3 in DNA: TGCAGCGGGGAAACAGGGGGCTTTTTCAATGAGCAGTTCTTC.

At least ten counts were recorded for this clonotype. This rearrangement joins TRBV6-1 to TRBJ1-1; 7 nucleotides line up with TRBD1. From germline, CDR1 is MNHNS and CDR2 SASEGT. CDR3 length equals 14 residues. V lost 6 bases and J lost 0; bases outside the gene matches: 4. Here the CDR3 reads CASRQQGMNTEAFF. The CDR3 nucleotides read TGTGCCAGCAGACAACAGGGGATGAACACTGAAGCTTTCTTT.

This clonotype occurred a few times. The chain joins TRBV20-1 to TRBJ2-4; 9 positions match TRBD1. V shed 0 bases and J 3 bases; nucleotides not matched to a gene: 9. CDR1 and CDR2 (germline): DFQATT, SNEGSKA (reference sequence). The CDR3 totals 17 residues. CDR3 DNA: TGCAGTGCTAGAGATCGCTACGGGGGACAGGGCAAAAACATTCAGTACTTC. This translates into CSARDRYGGQGKNIQYF.

This clonotype was detected ten times or more. The chain recombines TRBV12-3 or TRBV12-4 with TRBJ2-5; D not certain. Trimming left V 5 bases short and J 5 bases short, with 12 bases between. CDR3 length: 13 residues. The CDR3 coding sequence is TGTGCCAGCAGTCTCCCTAGGTCGGAGACCCAGTACTTC. Its translation is CASSLPRSETQYF.

CDR3 nucleotides: TGTGCCAGCAGCTTAGGGTCCACCTACGAGCAGTACGTC. As protein: CASSLGSTYEQYV. The gene calls are TRBV7-9 and TRBJ2-7; D ambiguous. The germline gives CDR1 SEHNR, CDR2 FQNEAQ (reference sequence). This CDR3 has 13 amino acids. Trimming left V 1 base short and J 2 bases short, with 6 bases between.

In its sample, this clonotype was seen once. This could be a read error, since a much larger clone is one nucleotide away. This chain's CDR3 is CTVFKGQAGGGYTF. CDR3 bases: TGCACCGTTTTCAAAGGACAGGCCGGCGGGGGCTACACCTTC. This chain links TRBV29-1 with TRBJ1-2; 7 bases are a match to TRBD1. Looked up from germline, CDR1 is SQVTM and CDR2 is ANQGSEA. The CDR3 totals 14 residues.

V gene TRBV10-1 combines with J gene TRBJ2-7; 13 bases are shared with TRBD2. V shed 1 base, J shed 2 bases, and the junction held 2 bases outside the gene matches. Germline V gene lookup returns CDR1 WNHNN and CDR2 SYGVQD (reference sequence). The CDR3 totals 16 residues. The CDR3 protein is CASSEWTSGGTYEQYV. The CDR3 DNA reads TGCGCCAGCAGTGAGTGGACTAGCGGGGGAACCTACGAGCAGTACGTC.

This chain uses TRBV28 with TRBJ2-3; maybe TRBD2 (7 bases). CDR3 size: 15 residues. V dropped 7 bases and J dropped 7 bases, with 21 bases sitting between them. The germline gives CDR1 MDHEN, CDR2 SYDVKM. The chain's CDR3 is CASTPGGGARNTQYF. The CDR3 DNA follows: TGTGCCAGCACTCCCGGTGGGGGGGCAAGGAATACGCAGTATTTT.

This sequence joins TRBV4-2 and TRBJ1-5; the D gene is possibly TRBD1 (5 bases). The germline gives CDR1 LGHNA, CDR2 YNFKEQ. Trimming pared 0 bases from V and 6 bases from J, leaving 9 bases between. The CDR3 has 14 residues. CDR3 region: CASSQEPGIQPQHF. The CDR3 DNA reads TGTGCCAGCAGCCAAGAACCAGGGATTCAGCCCCAGCATTTT.

This clonotype was found a few times. V gene TRBV5-5 combines with J gene TRBJ1-2, with TRBD1 matching 9 bases. The germline gives CDR1 SGHKS, CDR2 YYEKEE (reference sequence). The CDR3 spans 17 residues. The V segment lost 4 bases and the J segment 0 bases; nucleotides outside the gene matches: 10. The CDR3, as DNA: TGTGCCAGCAGCCCGCGGACAGGGGCCTCCTCTAACTATGGCTACACCTTC. This codes for CASSPRTGASSNYGYTF.